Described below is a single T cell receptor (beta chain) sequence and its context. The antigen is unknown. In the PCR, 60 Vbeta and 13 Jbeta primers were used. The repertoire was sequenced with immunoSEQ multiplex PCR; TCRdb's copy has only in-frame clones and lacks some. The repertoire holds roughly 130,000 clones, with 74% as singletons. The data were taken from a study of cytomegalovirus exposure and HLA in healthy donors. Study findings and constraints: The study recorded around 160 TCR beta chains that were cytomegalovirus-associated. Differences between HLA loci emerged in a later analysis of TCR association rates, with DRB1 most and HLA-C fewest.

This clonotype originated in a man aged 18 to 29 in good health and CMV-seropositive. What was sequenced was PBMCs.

The CDR3 sequence is CASSGLQGAGEQYF. In nucleotides, the CDR3 is TGTGCCAGCAGCGGATTACAGGGAGCTGGCGAGCAGTACTTC. The chain links TRBV13 to TRBJ2-7, with a weak D call TRBD1 (6 bases). V was pared by 5 bases and J by 6 bases, with 17 bases between. CDR1 PRHDT and CDR2 FYEKMQ come from the germline V gene (reference sequence). CDR3 length: 14 amino acids.